The text below deals with one TCR beta chain. This entry belongs to a study of blood T cell repertoires in COVID-19. The data were produced by immunoSEQ multiplex PCR, yet TCRdb's version contains in-frame clones alone and is incomplete. Of some 300,000 clones listed, approximately 90% are singletons. Across under 25 US areas, participants ranged in age from roughly 18 to 95 years. Cohort assignment relied on participant-reported clinical history. The specimen sequenced was PBMCs or T cells enriched from blood (not recorded which). The TCR was taken from a man aged 25 to 40 who had recovered from COVID-19.

The CDR3 region has the DNA TGTGCCAGTAGTATCGTGGCTAGCGGCACCTACGAGCAGTACTTC. The encoded protein is CASSIVASGTYEQYF. This chain connects TRBV19 to TRBJ2-7; 7 bases map to TRBD2. In germline, CDR1 is LNHDA, CDR2 SQIVND (reference sequence). The CDR3 has 15 amino acids. The ends lost 3 bases at V and 2 bases at J; junction bases unmatched: 7.